These T cell receptor beta chains were read from a single sample in a study of blood T cell repertoires in COVID-19. Measured with immunoSEQ multiplex PCR; TCRdb has only the in-frame clones, and not every one. The top ten hold 27% of the sample, which has about 76,000 clones, roughly 80% seen once. The sequencing sample was made of peripheral blood. The origin of the receptors is a human donor in a cohort sampled during active COVID-19. The conserved cysteine and the conserved F or W are not part of the CDR3 here. Fields, in order: V gene, J gene, CDR3 protein.

v_call: TRBV11-2
j_call: TRBJ2-2
cdr3_aa: ASSPTTNTGELF

v_call: TRBV15
j_call: TRBJ1-2
cdr3_aa: ATSRGGGRNYGYT

v_call: TRBV4-2
j_call: TRBJ1-1
cdr3_aa: ASSPVLTGGSGEAF

v_call: TRBV6-1
j_call: TRBJ2-1
cdr3_aa: ASSEEDRPSYNEQF

v_call: TRBV7-9
j_call: TRBJ2-2
cdr3_aa: ASSLAVAGGHGELF

v_call: TRBV11-2
j_call: TRBJ2-7
cdr3_aa: ASSWTTSGVYEQY

v_call: TRBV11-2
j_call: TRBJ2-7
cdr3_aa: ASSLSEGGYEQY

v_call: TRBV29-1
j_call: TRBJ2-7
cdr3_aa: SVRTGPGEQY

v_call: TRBV6-2/TRBV6-3
j_call: TRBJ2-2
cdr3_aa: ASNPNLGGGPGELF

v_call: TRBV30
j_call: TRBJ2-7
cdr3_aa: AITGYWSSYEQY

v_call: TRBV5-1
j_call: TRBJ2-3
cdr3_aa: ASTQSGARGTDTQY

v_call: TRBV7-9
j_call: TRBJ2-7
cdr3_aa: ASSLGRILQYEQY

v_call: TRBV5-1
j_call: TRBJ2-7
cdr3_aa: ASSLARQGAYEQY

v_call: TRBV6-1
j_call: TRBJ1-1
cdr3_aa: ASSEFGGQEAF

v_call: TRBV3-1/TRBV3-2
j_call: TRBJ1-1
cdr3_aa: ASSSTANTEAF

v_call: TRBV3-1/TRBV3-2
j_call: TRBJ2-7
cdr3_aa: ASSQGATRTGRYEQY

v_call: TRBV28
j_call: TRBJ1-5
cdr3_aa: ASSDRYSNQPQH

v_call: TRBV9
j_call: TRBJ2-3
cdr3_aa: ASSSGGLVPQY

v_call: TRBV24-1
j_call: TRBJ2-7
cdr3_aa: ATSDGTRTEQY

v_call: TRBV6-5
j_call: TRBJ1-4
cdr3_aa: ASSPGWKLF

v_call: TRBV9
j_call: TRBJ2-1
cdr3_aa: ASSGDPSGGAHEQF

v_call: TRBV5-1
j_call: TRBJ2-1
cdr3_aa: ASSFGSGGKGAYNEQF

v_call: TRBV18
j_call: TRBJ2-1
cdr3_aa: ASSPGTGDNEQF

v_call: TRBV13
j_call: TRBJ1-5
cdr3_aa: ASSLGQGSNQPQH

v_call: TRBV29-1
j_call: TRBJ2-1
cdr3_aa: SVEERGIWAEQF

v_call: TRBV6-5
j_call: TRBJ2-7
cdr3_aa: ASSVGGALYEQY

v_call: TRBV5-6
j_call: TRBJ2-1
cdr3_aa: ASSFTTITEQF

v_call: TRBV28
j_call: TRBJ1-1
cdr3_aa: ASTRSPGMNTEAF

v_call: TRBV5-6
j_call: TRBJ2-7
cdr3_aa: ASSLGGQSYEQY

v_call: TRBV11-2
j_call: TRBJ2-5
cdr3_aa: ASRVQGSQETQY

v_call: TRBV18
j_call: TRBJ2-5
cdr3_aa: ASSPGGVYQETQY

v_call: TRBV24-1
j_call: TRBJ1-2
cdr3_aa: ATGAGDYGYT

v_call: TRBV6-2/TRBV6-3
j_call: TRBJ2-7
cdr3_aa: ASSLLPGTGGVYEQY

v_call: TRBV18
j_call: TRBJ2-1
cdr3_aa: ASSLTSGGIYNEQF

v_call: TRBV1
j_call: TRBJ2-5
cdr3_aa: TAGGGVETQY

v_call: TRBV9
j_call: TRBJ1-2
cdr3_aa: ASSQRGQANGYT

v_call: TRBV5-1
j_call: TRBJ1-2
cdr3_aa: ASSALAGGRYPNYGYT

v_call: TRBV6-5
j_call: TRBJ2-3
cdr3_aa: ASTRLAGGYTQY

v_call: TRBV5-8
j_call: TRBJ1-2
cdr3_aa: ASSLGQHYGYT

v_call: TRBV19
j_call: TRBJ1-5
cdr3_aa: ASRLGGISNQPQH

v_call: TRBV7-9
j_call: TRBJ1-1
cdr3_aa: ASSSKNTEAF

v_call: TRBV6-6
j_call: TRBJ1-2
cdr3_aa: ASSPGRNYGYT

v_call: TRBV19
j_call: TRBJ2-3
cdr3_aa: ASSGFLQGTPSTDTQY

v_call: TRBV19
j_call: TRBJ1-1
cdr3_aa: ASTTGTEAF

v_call: TRBV20-1
j_call: TRBJ2-1
cdr3_aa: SASSGGGYPYNEQF

v_call: TRBV7-9
j_call: TRBJ2-3
cdr3_aa: AVDRESTDTQY

v_call: TRBV9
j_call: TRBJ1-5
cdr3_aa: ASSPGTRNQPQH

v_call: TRBV4-2
j_call: TRBJ2-7
cdr3_aa: ASSQETSGSYEQY

v_call: TRBV5-1
j_call: TRBJ2-5
cdr3_aa: ASSLEGRVRETQY

v_call: TRBV2
j_call: TRBJ2-2
cdr3_aa: ASSQSGTGGGELF

v_call: TRBV6-5
j_call: TRBJ1-1
cdr3_aa: ASRDSTGGADEAF

v_call: TRBV18
j_call: TRBJ2-7
cdr3_aa: ASSIGRGSLFYEQY

v_call: TRBV4-1
j_call: TRBJ1-2
cdr3_aa: ASSPGQAVRDGYT

v_call: TRBV6-5
j_call: TRBJ1-2
cdr3_aa: ASTTGTGDGYT

v_call: TRBV7-3
j_call: TRBJ1-2
cdr3_aa: ASSRGQDDIVYT

v_call: TRBV10-2
j_call: TRBJ1-2
cdr3_aa: ASSESTGRDGYT

v_call: TRBV5-1
j_call: TRBJ2-7
cdr3_aa: ASSRDRALGEQY

v_call: TRBV4-1
j_call: TRBJ2-5
cdr3_aa: ASSQEGLQETQY

v_call: TRBV5-1
j_call: TRBJ2-3
cdr3_aa: ASHREGGTDTQY